This T cell receptor beta chain was documented in a study of OX40 agonist ivuxolimab in advanced cancers. The CDR3 length is 15 residues. The V end lost 5 bases, the J end lost 3 bases, and 14 bases lay between the germline ends. Germline V gene sequence: CDR1 SGHTA, CDR2 FQGNSA. The data were produced by immunoSEQ multiplex PCR, yet TCRdb's version contains in-frame clones alone and is incomplete. The sample has 48,000 or so clones, 83% seen once. Autoimmune disease history or systemic immunosuppression led to patient exclusion. Here the sequenced sample was CD4+ or CD8+ T cells sorted from blood, taken in a trial of the OX40 agonist ivuxolimab. The chain links TRBV7-2 to TRBJ1-5; D is possibly TRBD1 (6 bases). This TCR came from an adult with an advanced solid tumor such as melanoma, head and neck, liver or kidney cancer. The chain's CDR3 is CASSTQGSANQPQHF. The CDR3 bases are TGTGCCAGCAGCACACAGGGATCAGCCAATCAGCCCCAGCATTTT.